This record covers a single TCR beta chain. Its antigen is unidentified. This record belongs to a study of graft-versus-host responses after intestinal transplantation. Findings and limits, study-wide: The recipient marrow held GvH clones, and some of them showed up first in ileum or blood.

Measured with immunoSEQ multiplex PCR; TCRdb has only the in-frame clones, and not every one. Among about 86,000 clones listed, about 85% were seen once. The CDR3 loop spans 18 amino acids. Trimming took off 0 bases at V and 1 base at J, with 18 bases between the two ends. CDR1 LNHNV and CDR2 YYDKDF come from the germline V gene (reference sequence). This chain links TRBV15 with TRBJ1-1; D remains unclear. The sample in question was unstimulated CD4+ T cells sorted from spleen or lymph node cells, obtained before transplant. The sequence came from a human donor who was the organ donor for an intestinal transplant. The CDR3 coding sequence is TGTGCCACCAGCAGAGACCAGACTAGGGTTAGGTGGAACACTGAAGCTTTCTTT. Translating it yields CATSRDQTRVRWNTEAFF.